This TCR beta chain came from a study of blood T cell repertoires in COVID-19. Only in-frame clones appear in the TCRdb table, and some are missing; sequencing was by immunoSEQ multiplex PCR. The sample holds tens of thousands of clones, roughly 86% seen once. Per germline, CDR1 SGHRS and CDR2 YFSETQ. The junction had 4 bases not matched to a gene; V was cut back by 0 bases and J by 8 bases. This CDR3 has 15 residues. The specimen sequenced was peripheral blood. The chain employs TRBV5-1 and TRBJ1-4, with TRBD1 matching over 10 bases. The receptor's source is a human donor with acute or convalescent COVID-19. The donor label of this sample is uncertain. CDR3 loop: CASSLAGTGEEKLFF. As DNA, the CDR3 is TGCGCCAGCAGCTTGGCAGGGACAGGGGAGGAAAAACTGTTTTTT.